The rows below give T cell receptor beta chains drawn from one sample of a study of cytomegalovirus exposure and HLA in healthy donors. The repertoire was sequenced with immunoSEQ multiplex PCR; TCRdb's copy has only in-frame clones and lacks some. Of fewer than 200,000 clones in the sample, approximately 80% are singletons; the top ten hold approximately 2%. Sequenced: PBMCs. These receptors were obtained from a woman aged 18-29 years in good health and CMV-seronegative. Both conserved end residues are part of each CDR3. A D gene is named only where the DNA matches it firmly. Clone size is shown for a subset of rows, as once, few, many or a class of expanded clone.

d_gene: .
abundance: .
j_gene: TRBJ2-7
v_gene: TRBV30
CDR3nt: TGTGCCTGGGCACAGGTACAAAACCCCCCTCACGAGCAGTACTTC
CDR3aa: CAWAQVQNPPHEQYF

d_gene: TRBD1
abundance: .
j_gene: TRBJ1-2
v_gene: TRBV18
CDR3nt: TGTGCCAGCTCAACCGGGACAGAATATGGCTACACCTTC
CDR3aa: CASSTGTEYGYTF

d_gene: TRBD1
abundance: few
j_gene: TRBJ1-4
v_gene: TRBV18
CDR3nt: TGTGCCAGCTCACCTGGGACAGGGCCCATTAATGAAAAACTGTTTTTT
CDR3aa: CASSPGTGPINEKLFF

d_gene: TRBD1
abundance: once
j_gene: TRBJ2-7
v_gene: TRBV5-1
CDR3nt: TGCGCCAGCAGGGAGGGACAGGACGACGAGCAGTACTTC
CDR3aa: CASREGQDDEQYF

d_gene: .
abundance: .
j_gene: TRBJ1-2
v_gene: TRBV19
CDR3nt: TGTGCCAGTAGTACCAGGGCGAATGGCTACACCTTC
CDR3aa: CASSTRANGYTF

d_gene: .
abundance: .
j_gene: TRBJ1-5
v_gene: TRBV15
CDR3nt: TGTGCCACCAGCAGAGTGGGATCAGGGGTTCAGCCCCAGCATTTT
CDR3aa: CATSRVGSGVQPQHF

d_gene: .
abundance: .
j_gene: TRBJ1-4
v_gene: TRBV6-5
CDR3nt: TGTGCCAGCAGTTACTCGAACAGGGCGAGGGAAAAACTGTTTTTT
CDR3aa: CASSYSNRAREKLFF

d_gene: .
abundance: .
j_gene: TRBJ2-5
v_gene: TRBV6-5
CDR3nt: TGTGCCACGGGGTACCAAGAGACCCAGTACTTC
CDR3aa: CATGYQETQYF

d_gene: .
abundance: .
j_gene: TRBJ1-2
v_gene: TRBV4-1
CDR3nt: TGCGCCAGCAGCCAAGCCCAGGGATATGGCTACACCTTC
CDR3aa: CASSQAQGYGYTF

d_gene: .
abundance: once
j_gene: TRBJ2-7
v_gene: TRBV7-2
CDR3nt: TGTGCCAGCAGCCCGCAGGGGCAGAGTAATGCCGAGCAGTACTTC
CDR3aa: CASSPQGQSNAEQYF

d_gene: .
abundance: few
j_gene: TRBJ2-5
v_gene: TRBV5-1
CDR3nt: TGCGCCAGCAGCTTGGACGGACTCTCACAAGAGACCCAGTACTTC
CDR3aa: CASSLDGLSQETQYF

d_gene: .
abundance: few
j_gene: TRBJ2-3
v_gene: TRBV27
CDR3nt: TGTGCCAGCAGTTTATCGATCGGAGGAGCAGATACGCAGTATTTT
CDR3aa: CASSLSIGGADTQYF

d_gene: .
abundance: .
j_gene: TRBJ1-1
v_gene: TRBV18
CDR3nt: TGTGCCAGCTCACCAAATCCCATGAACACTGAAGCTTTCTTT
CDR3aa: CASSPNPMNTEAFF

d_gene: .
abundance: few
j_gene: TRBJ2-3
v_gene: TRBV20-1
CDR3nt: TGCAGTGCTAGTATGAGCTCTCCGCAGTATTTT
CDR3aa: CSASMSSPQYF

d_gene: TRBD2
abundance: few
j_gene: TRBJ2-7
v_gene: TRBV5-1
CDR3nt: TGCGCCAGCAGTCAAGCGGGGGCTTCCTACGAGCAGTACTTC
CDR3aa: CASSQAGASYEQYF

d_gene: TRBD2
abundance: .
j_gene: TRBJ2-1
v_gene: TRBV9
CDR3nt: TGTGCCAGCAGCACGCGGGAGGGCCCCTACAATGAGCAGTTCTTC
CDR3aa: CASSTREGPYNEQFF

d_gene: .
abundance: .
j_gene: TRBJ1-2
v_gene: TRBV7-9
CDR3nt: TGTGCCAGCAGCTTATGGACAGCGAACTATGGCTACACCTTC
CDR3aa: CASSLWTANYGYTF

d_gene: .
abundance: .
j_gene: TRBJ2-7
v_gene: TRBV27
CDR3nt: TGTGCCAGCAGACCCGGACAGTCCTCTTCCTACGAGCAGTGCTTC
CDR3aa: CASRPGQSSSYEQCF

d_gene: .
abundance: .
j_gene: TRBJ1-5
v_gene: TRBV10-3
CDR3nt: TGTGCCATCAGTGAGTCAGGGGCACAGCCCCAGCATTTT
CDR3aa: CAISESGAQPQHF

d_gene: .
abundance: once
j_gene: TRBJ1-1
v_gene: TRBV5-1
CDR3nt: TGCGCCAGCAGCGGCTCGATCCGCACAAACACTGAAGCTTTCTTT
CDR3aa: CASSGSIRTNTEAFF

d_gene: TRBD1
abundance: .
j_gene: TRBJ2-7
v_gene: TRBV11-3
CDR3nt: TGTGCCAGCAGCTTGGACAGGGAAAAGCAGTACTTC
CDR3aa: CASSLDREKQYF

d_gene: .
abundance: .
j_gene: TRBJ1-2
v_gene: TRBV19
CDR3nt: TGTGCCAGTAGTATATGGGGCAACTATGGCTACACCTTC
CDR3aa: CASSIWGNYGYTF

d_gene: TRBD1
abundance: once
j_gene: TRBJ2-1
v_gene: TRBV7-6
CDR3nt: TGTGCCAGCAGCTTAATGTATCGCGGGACAGGCAATGAGCAGTTCTTC
CDR3aa: CASSLMYRGTGNEQFF

d_gene: TRBD1
abundance: .
j_gene: TRBJ2-5
v_gene: TRBV2
CDR3nt: TGTGCCAGCAGTGATCTAGACAGGGGGCGCGAGACCCAGTACTTC
CDR3aa: CASSDLDRGRETQYF

d_gene: .
abundance: .
j_gene: TRBJ2-1
v_gene: TRBV6-6
CDR3nt: TGTGCCAGCAGTCCACAGGACAATGAGCAGTTCTTC
CDR3aa: CASSPQDNEQFF

d_gene: TRBD2
abundance: .
j_gene: TRBJ2-7
v_gene: TRBV6-1
CDR3nt: TGTGCCAGCAGGCCACTTCCTAGCGGGGCGTACGAGCAGTACTTC
CDR3aa: CASRPLPSGAYEQYF

d_gene: .
abundance: .
j_gene: TRBJ1-3
v_gene: TRBV13
CDR3nt: TGTGCCAGCAGCCTTGGGACTTTCCGGTCCTCTGGAAACACCATATATTTT
CDR3aa: CASSLGTFRSSGNTIYF

d_gene: TRBD1
abundance: .
j_gene: TRBJ1-4
v_gene: TRBV12-5
CDR3nt: TGTGCTAGTGGTTTGGACGGACAGGGCGGGGAAAAACTGTTTTTT
CDR3aa: CASGLDGQGGEKLFF

d_gene: .
abundance: few
j_gene: TRBJ2-1
v_gene: TRBV11-3
CDR3nt: TGTGCCAGCAGCCCGGCCGCCGAGCGCCACAATGAGCAGTTCTTC
CDR3aa: CASSPAAERHNEQFF

d_gene: .
abundance: .
j_gene: TRBJ2-7
v_gene: TRBV10-1
CDR3nt: TGCGCCAGCAGTGAGTCAGGCGACCCCCAGCGATACGAGCAGTACTTC
CDR3aa: CASSESGDPQRYEQYF

d_gene: TRBD2
abundance: .
j_gene: TRBJ2-5
v_gene: TRBV28
CDR3nt: TGTGCCAGCAGTAGTAGCGGGAGGGCCCAAGAGACCCAGTACTTC
CDR3aa: CASSSSGRAQETQYF

d_gene: .
abundance: once
j_gene: TRBJ2-3
v_gene: TRBV19
CDR3nt: TGTGCCAGTAGTATAGGGTCGGGATCTAGCACAGATACGCAGTATTTT
CDR3aa: CASSIGSGSSTDTQYF

d_gene: TRBD1
abundance: once
j_gene: TRBJ1-1
v_gene: TRBV5-4
CDR3nt: TGTGCCAGCAGCTTGGGGACAGGAGGGTTCTGGGGCACTGAAGCTTTCTTT
CDR3aa: CASSLGTGGFWGTEAFF

d_gene: TRBD1
abundance: .
j_gene: TRBJ2-7
v_gene: TRBV7-8
CDR3nt: TGTGCCAGCAGCAACCGGGACAGGCCCCACGAGCAGTACTTC
CDR3aa: CASSNRDRPHEQYF

d_gene: TRBD2
abundance: .
j_gene: TRBJ2-1
v_gene: TRBV9
CDR3nt: TGTGCCAGCAGCCCGAGACGACTAGCGGGAGACAATGAGCAGTTCTTC
CDR3aa: CASSPRRLAGDNEQFF

d_gene: .
abundance: .
j_gene: TRBJ2-5
v_gene: TRBV2
CDR3nt: TGTGCCAGCAACCAGGGTCAAGGGGCCCAGTACTTC
CDR3aa: CASNQGQGAQYF

d_gene: .
abundance: .
j_gene: TRBJ2-1
v_gene: TRBV7-3
CDR3nt: TGTGCCAGCAGTCAGACTAGTTTCTACAATGAGCAGTTCTTC
CDR3aa: CASSQTSFYNEQFF

d_gene: .
abundance: .
j_gene: TRBJ1-1
v_gene: TRBV5-1
CDR3nt: TGCGCCAGCAGCTTGGCAGGGGCCGGGAACACTGAAGCTTTCTTT
CDR3aa: CASSLAGAGNTEAFF

d_gene: .
abundance: .
j_gene: TRBJ1-1
v_gene: TRBV4-1
CDR3nt: TGCGCCAGCAGCCATGTGGACAGAGACTTTTACACTGAAGCTTTCTTT
CDR3aa: CASSHVDRDFYTEAFF